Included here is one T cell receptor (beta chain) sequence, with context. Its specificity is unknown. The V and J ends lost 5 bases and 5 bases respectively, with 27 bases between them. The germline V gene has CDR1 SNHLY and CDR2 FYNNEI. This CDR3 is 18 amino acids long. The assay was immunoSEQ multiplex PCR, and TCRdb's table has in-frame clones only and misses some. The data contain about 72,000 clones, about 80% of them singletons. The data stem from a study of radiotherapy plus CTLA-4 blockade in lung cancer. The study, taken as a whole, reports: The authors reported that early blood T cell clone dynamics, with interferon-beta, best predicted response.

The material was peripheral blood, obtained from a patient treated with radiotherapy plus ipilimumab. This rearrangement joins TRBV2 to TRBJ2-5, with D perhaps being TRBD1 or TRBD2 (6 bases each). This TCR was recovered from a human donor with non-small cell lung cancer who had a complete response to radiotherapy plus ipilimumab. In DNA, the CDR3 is TGTGCCAGCAGTCTCCAAACCCTGGGGTGGGGGGCGAAGGAGACCCAGTACTTC. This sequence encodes CASSLQTLGWGAKETQYF.